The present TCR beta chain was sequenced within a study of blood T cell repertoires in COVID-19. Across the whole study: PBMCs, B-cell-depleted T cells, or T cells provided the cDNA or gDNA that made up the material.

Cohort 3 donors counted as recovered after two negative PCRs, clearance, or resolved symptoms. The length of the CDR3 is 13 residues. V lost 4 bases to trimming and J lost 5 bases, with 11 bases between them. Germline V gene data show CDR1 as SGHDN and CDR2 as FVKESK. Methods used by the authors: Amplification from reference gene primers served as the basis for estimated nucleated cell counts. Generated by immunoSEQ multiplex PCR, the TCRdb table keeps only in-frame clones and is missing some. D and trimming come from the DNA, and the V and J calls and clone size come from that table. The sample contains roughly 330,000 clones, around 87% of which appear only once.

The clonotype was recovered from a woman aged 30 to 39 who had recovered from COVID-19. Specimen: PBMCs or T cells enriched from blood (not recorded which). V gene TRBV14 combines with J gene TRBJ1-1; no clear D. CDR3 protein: CASSLLGETEAFF. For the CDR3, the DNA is TGTGCCAGCAGCCTACTCGGGGAAACTGAAGCTTTCTTT. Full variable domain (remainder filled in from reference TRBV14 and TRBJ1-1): EAGVTQFPSHSVIEKGQTVTLRCDPISGHDNLYWYRRVMGKEIKFLLHFVKESKQDESGMPNNRFLAERTGGTYSTLKVQPAELEDSGVYFCASSLLGETEAFFGQGTRLTVV.